The 19 T cell receptor beta chains below come from one sample, sequenced in a study of T cell responses to AZD1222 COVID-19 vaccine. TCRdb's table, derived via immunoSEQ multiplex PCR, lists solely in-frame clones and lacks some. In the table there are some 120,000 clones, roughly 84% of which are singletons. The input for sequencing was peripheral blood, taken on day 0 of AZD1222 vaccination. The receptor source for this set is an adult in good health.

The rearrangement uses TRBV6-5 and TRBJ1-3; D is ambiguous. Germline V lookup: CDR1 MNHEY, CDR2 SVGAGI. V gave up 6 bases and J gave up 4 bases, with 10 bases separating them. This CDR3 has 13 residues. This CDR3 reads CASRGTGGNTIYF. CDR3 sequence (DNA): TGTGCCAGCAGGGGTACCGGGGGAAACACCATATATTTT.

The CDR3 sequence is CASSQTGLRVNTQYF. The CDR3 nucleotides are TGCGCCAGCAGCCAAACAGGCTTGAGAGTAAATACGCAGTATTTT. The rearrangement links TRBV4-1 to TRBJ2-3, with D perhaps TRBD1 (5 bases). The V gene's germline CDR1 is MGHRA and CDR2 YSYEKL. The CDR3 is 15 amino acids. The germline V and J ends were trimmed by 2 bases and 7 bases, with 16 bases remaining between them.

CDR3: CATSDTGLADTGELFF. The CDR3 DNA is TGTGCCACCAGTGACACGGGACTAGCGGACACCGGGGAGCTGTTTTTT. V usage is TRBV24-1 and J usage is TRBJ2-2, with 11 nucleotides matching TRBD2. This CDR3 contains 16 residues. Germline loops: CDR1 KGHDR, CDR2 SFDVKD. J was trimmed by 3 bases and V by 4 bases; bases with no gene match: 3.

The chain carries TRBV12-5 and TRBJ2-1; D is uncertain. CDR1 is LGHNT, CDR2 FRNRAP, per germline. This CDR3 contains 14 residues. Trimming cost V 0 bases and J 5 bases, with 8 bases left between them. CDR3 sequence (DNA): TGTGCTAGTGGTTTGGTCCCGGGCCACAATGAGCAGTTCTTC. Translation gives CASGLVPGHNEQFF.

The chain uses TRBV27 and TRBJ2-2; TRBD2 agrees at 8 bases. This CDR3 is built from 13 residues. V lost 3 bases, J lost 7 bases, and 1 base stayed unmatched. Per germline, CDR1 MNHEY and CDR2 SMNVEV (reference sequence). The CDR3, as DNA: TGTGCCAGCAGTTTCGGGGGGGGCGGGGAGCTGTTTTTT. This translates into CASSFGGGGELFF.

V usage is TRBV7-8 and J usage is TRBJ1-1; 9 positions agree with TRBD1. The CDR3 length is 14 residues. Trimming removed 5 bases from V and 5 bases from J; junction bases left unmatched: 6. Germline CDR1 SGHVS, CDR2 FQNEAQ. The CDR3 sequence is CASSATGGNTEAFF. For the CDR3, the DNA is TGTGCCAGCAGCGCAACAGGGGGCAATACTGAAGCTTTCTTT.

The chain employs TRBV5-1 and TRBJ2-1; D unresolved. The CDR3 spans 13 residues. In germline, CDR1 is SGHRS, CDR2 YFSETQ. The ends were cut back, 0 bases at V and 4 bases at J, with 5 bases in the middle. The CDR3 DNA reads as TGCGCCAGCAGCTTGGTCGGTTACAATGAGCAGTTCTTC. Its protein is CASSLVGYNEQFF.

This sequence joins TRBV19 and TRBJ1-1; a possible D gene is TRBD1 (6 bases). V was pared by 5 bases and J by 7 bases, with 14 bases between. The CDR3 has 13 amino acids. CDR1 and CDR2 from the germline V gene are LNHDA and SQIVND (reference sequence). CDR3 bases: TGTGCCAGTAGTCGACAGGAACGTCTTGAAGCTTTCTTT. It codes for CASSRQERLEAFF.

J is TRBJ2-7 and V is TRBV12-3 or TRBV12-4; D may be TRBD1 or TRBD2 (6 bases each). V dropped 2 bases and J dropped 6 bases, with 11 bases sitting between them. CDR3 length: 13 residues. The CDR3 spells CASSLSGAREQYF. The CDR3, as DNA: TGTGCCAGCAGTTTATCGGGGGCTCGCGAGCAGTACTTC.

The rearrangement links TRBV10-1 to TRBJ1-4; D call uncertain. The CDR3 has 10 residues. V was clipped by 2 bases and J by 10 bases, with 2 bases between them. Germline V gene sequence: CDR1 WNHNN, CDR2 SYGVQD (reference sequence). This CDR3 reads CASSEGKLFF. Here the CDR3 DNA reads TGCGCCAGCAGTGAGGGAAAACTGTTTTTT.

This clone occurred a few times. The chain is built from TRBV6-6 and TRBJ2-5, with 8 bases fitting TRBD1. Germline V gene data show CDR1 as MNHNY and CDR2 as SVGAGI (reference sequence). Trimming took 0 bases from V and 5 from J; bases not matched to a gene: 8. This CDR3 is built from 16 residues. The chain's CDR3 is CASSYSRAGGGETQYF. The DNA for the CDR3 is TGTGCCAGCAGTTACTCGAGGGCAGGGGGCGGCGAGACCCAGTACTTC.

The chain uses TRBV12-3 or TRBV12-4 and TRBJ2-7; no clear D gene. This CDR3 is built from 13 residues. The V gene lost 3 bases and the J gene lost 4 bases, with 10 bases spanning the gap. The CDR3 spells CASSLVNGYEQYF. The CDR3 DNA sequence: TGTGCCAGCAGTTTGGTAAATGGATACGAGCAGTACTTC.

This sequence joins TRBV18 and TRBJ2-3; 8 bases are shared with TRBD2. The trim removed 6 bases at V and 3 bases at J, leaving 5 bases unmatched. The CDR3 has 14 residues. Germline CDR1 reads KGHSH; CDR2 reads LQKENI. CDR3 sequence (DNA): TGTGCCAGCTCGTTACCGGGGGGGACAGATACGCAGTATTTT. It encodes CASSLPGGTDTQYF. The full variable domain, rest sourced from reference TRBV18 and TRBJ2-3, is NAGVMQNPRHLVRRRGQEARLRCSPMKGHSHVYWYRQLPEEGLKFMVYLQKENIIDESGMPKERFSAEFPKEGPSILRIQQVVRGDSAAYFCASSLPGGTDTQYFGPGTRLTVL.

This chain joins TRBV3-1 (or the pseudogene TRBV3-2) and TRBJ1-2; the match to TRBD1 covers 9 bases. The CDR3 consists of 17 residues. V lost 5 bases, J lost 4 bases, and 14 bases stayed unmatched. In germline, CDR1 is LGHDT, CDR2 YNNKEL (reference sequence). CDR3 nucleotide sequence: TGTGCCAGCAGCTCATCTGGTGCACAGGGGGCGGGCTATGGCTACACCTTC. It codes for CASSSSGAQGAGYGYTF.

The rearrangement uses TRBV25-1 and TRBJ1-1; 9 bases agree with TRBD1. This CDR3 is built from 18 residues. Germline CDR1 is MGHDK and CDR2 is SYGVNS. J gave up 4 bases and V 3 bases, and 15 bases lay outside the gene matches. The DNA of the CDR3 is TGTGCCAGCAGTGATTTTCTAGGGACAGGGATCTGGGCCACTGAAGCTTTCTTT. This codes for CASSDFLGTGIWATEAFF.

This clone is medium-sized within its sample. This chain joins TRBV4-2 and TRBJ2-5, with 10 bases aligning to TRBD2. J was trimmed by 5 bases and V by 0 bases; bases with no gene match: 9. The CDR3 has 17 amino acids. Germline values: CDR1 LGHNA, CDR2 YNFKEQ. Here the CDR3 DNA reads TGTGCCAGCAGCCAAGAGGGAGCGGGGGGGCCGTGGGAGACCCAGTACTTC. Translating it yields CASSQEGAGGPWETQYF.

The chain couples TRBV28 to TRBJ1-5; D not certain. This CDR3 is built from 13 residues. Germline V gene data show CDR1 as MDHEN and CDR2 as SYDVKM. Trimming left V 5 bases short and J 2 bases short, with 7 bases between. CDR3 DNA sequence: TGTGCCAGCAGTACCACAGGCAATCAGCCCCAGCATTTT. Its protein is CASSTTGNQPQHF.

V usage is TRBV15 and J usage is TRBJ2-4; no clear D. V was cut by 2 bases and J by 8 bases, with 10 bases left in between. This CDR3 comprises 13 residues. CDR1 is LNHNV and CDR2 is YYDKDF in the germline V gene (reference sequence). CDR3 sequence (DNA): TGTGCCACCAGCAGACAGGACGAGGACATTCAGTACTTC. Amino acids: CATSRQDEDIQYF.

The chain uses TRBV19 and TRBJ1-1, with a possible D match to TRBD1 (5 bases). V lost 5 bases, J lost 0 bases, and 10 bases lay in between. Germline-derived CDR1 and CDR2 are LNHDA and SQIVND (reference sequence). The CDR3 is 14 residues long. This CDR3 reads CASSRQTMNTEAFF. The CDR3 DNA is TGTGCCAGTAGTCGACAGACGATGAACACTGAAGCTTTCTTT.